The 31 T cell receptor beta chains below all came from one sample that was sequenced in a study of T cell repertoires in cytomegalovirus infection. These receptors have no known antigen. One entry per CDR3 protein, called by TCRdb with MiXCR from the reads. Here the sample spans some 500,000 distinct CDR3 sequences, about 40% being singletons. Here the sequenced sample was cultured PBMCs, taken from culture after CMV antigen stimulation. These receptors all stem from a human donor in good health (CMV status not recorded). Some clones in this sample may be carry-over from other donors' samples.

In its sample, this clonotype was seen many times. The chain links TRBV7-2 to TRBJ2-1; D ambiguous. The germline V gene encodes CDR1 SGHTA and CDR2 FQGNSA. Trimming removed 8 bases from V and 0 bases from J, with 11 bases in between. The CDR3 runs to 14 residues. The CDR3 nucleotides are TGTGCCAGCGCGGCGGAGTTCTCCTACAATGAGCAGTTCTTC. Encoded protein: CASAAEFSYNEQFF.

CDR3 nucleotides: TGCGCCAGCAGCCAAGGAACTATCGGGACAGGGAATTTTTACACTGAAGCTTTCTTT. Translated: CASSQGTIGTGNFYTEAFF. The V gene is TRBV4-3, the J gene TRBJ1-1; 9 bases align to TRBD1. The CDR3 sequence is 19 residues long. Germline CDR1 is LGHNA and CDR2 is YSLEER. The ends lost 1 base at V and 3 bases at J; junction bases unmatched: 15.

This sequence joins TRBV2 and TRBJ2-3; 7 bases fit TRBD2. The CDR3 loop spans 17 amino acids. In germline, CDR1 is SNHLY, CDR2 FYNNEI. V gave up 0 bases and J gave up 4 bases; unmatched junction bases: 10. The CDR3 nucleotides read TGTGCCAGCAGTGAAGCTCATTCGGTGGCGGGGGCAGATACGCAGTATTTT. Protein sequence: CASSEAHSVAGADTQYF. Full variable domain (rest looked up from reference TRBV2 and TRBJ2-3): EPEVTQTPSHQVTQMGQEVILRCVPISNHLYFYWYRQILGQKVEFLVSFYNNEISEKSEIFDDQFSVERPDGSNFTLKIRSTKLEDSAMYFCASSEAHSVAGADTQYFGPGTRLTVL.

This clonotype showed up just a few times. J is TRBJ2-1 and V is TRBV12-3 or TRBV12-4, with D perhaps TRBD2 (6 bases). The CDR3 loop spans 12 amino acids. Between the trimmed V and J ends, which lost 3 bases and 8 bases, there was a span of 8 bases. This CDR3 is CASSFAGYEQFF. The CDR3 region has the DNA TGTGCCAGCAGTTTCGCGGGGTATGAGCAGTTCTTC.

This clonotype was detected a few times. J is TRBJ1-2 and V is TRBV7-9; maybe TRBD1 (5 bases). Trimming shortened V by 4 bases and J by 5 bases, and 29 bases separated the two germline ends. CDR3 length: 19 residues. Germline-derived CDR1 and CDR2 are SEHNR and FQNEAQ (reference sequence). CDR3 nucleotides: TGTGCCAGCAGCTACCCCTACGCCGGGACCCCTTTGACTGGGTATGGCTACACCTTC. Its translation is CASSYPYAGTPLTGYGYTF.

The chain uses TRBV19 and TRBJ2-3; D may correspond to TRBD1 or TRBD2 (5 bases each). The CDR3 has 14 residues. V was trimmed by 5 bases and J by 2 bases, leaving 11 bases between them. Germline V lookup: CDR1 LNHDA, CDR2 SQIVND (reference sequence). DNA for the CDR3: TGTGCCAGTAGTGAGGGGACCCCCACAGATACGCAGTATTTT. Residues: CASSEGTPTDTQYF.

This clonotype was detected only a few times. The gene calls are TRBV7-8 and TRBJ1-5, with D unresolved. The germline gives CDR1 SGHVS, CDR2 FQNEAQ. This CDR3 spans 14 amino acids. V dropped 4 bases and J dropped 3 bases, with 10 bases sitting between them. CDR3 in amino acids: CASSSSGDNQPQHF. CDR3 DNA: TGTGCCAGCAGCTCCTCGGGAGACAATCAGCCCCAGCATTTT. The entire variable domain, with the rest obtained from reference TRBV7-8 and TRBJ1-5, is as follows: GAGVSQSPRYKVAKRGQDVALRCDPISGHVSLFWYQQALGQGPEFLTYFQNEAQLDKSGLPSDRFFAERPEGSVSTLKIQRTQQEDSAVYLCASSSSGDNQPQHFGDGTRLSIL.

The chain couples TRBV7-8 to TRBJ2-7; 11 nucleotides align to TRBD2. Germline CDR1 is SGHVS and CDR2 is FQNEAQ. J lost 3 bases, V lost 5 bases, and 6 bases had no gene match. CDR3 length: 15 amino acids. Written as DNA, the CDR3 is TGTGCCAGCAGCCCACTAGCGGGAGCACGCTACGAGCAGTACTTC. Translation gives CASSPLAGARYEQYF.

The J gene is TRBJ1-1, the V gene TRBV11-2, with TRBD1 as a possible D gene (5 bases). Trimming left V 5 bases short and J 0 bases short, with 22 bases between. Germline CDR1 is SGHAT and CDR2 is FQNNGV. This CDR3 is built from 18 residues. CDR3 in DNA: TGTGCCAGCAGCCCCCGGTGGGCAGGGCGAAATCTGAACACTGAAGCTTTCTTT. Translated, it gives CASSPRWAGRNLNTEAFF.

The chain joins TRBV3-1 to TRBJ2-7; no firm D call. The CDR3 consists of 13 residues. Trimming removed 3 bases at V and 9 bases at J, with 15 bases between. The germline V gene has CDR1 LGHDT and CDR2 YNNKEL (reference sequence). The CDR3 DNA is TGTGCCAGCAGCCACAACCCTCTGGCTGTGCAGTACTTC. Translation gives CASSHNPLAVQYF.

This clonotype was seen a few times. A junction end diverges from the germline sequence, so it may reflect a read error. The V call is TRBV20-1, the J call TRBJ1-5; 9 nucleotides match TRBD1. The germline V gene has CDR1 DFQATT and CDR2 SNEGSKA (reference sequence). The length of the CDR3 is 14 residues. CDR3 DNA sequence: TGCAGTGCAAGAGGGGACAGGGACAATCAGCCCCAGCATTTT. Amino acids: CSARGDRDNQPQHF.

This clonotype was counted only a few times. The chain recombines TRBV7-2 with TRBJ1-1; no clear D. The V end lost 1 base, the J end lost 8 bases, and 11 bases lay between the germline ends. The CDR3 totals 13 residues. Germline V gene lookup returns CDR1 SGHTA and CDR2 FQGNSA. In nucleotides, the CDR3 is TGTGCCAGCAGCTTAGAACCTGTGGCGGAAGCTTTCTTT. It codes for CASSLEPVAEAFF.

This clonotype turned up a few times. V gene TRBV7-2 combines with J gene TRBJ2-7; D may match TRBD1 or TRBD2 (5 bases each). V lost 3 bases and J 0 bases, leaving 12 bases between the germline ends. Germline lookup yields CDR1 SGHTA and CDR2 FQGNSA. The CDR3 is 15 amino acids. CDR3 loop: CASSFEGFYSYEQYF. For the CDR3, the DNA is TGTGCCAGCAGCTTTGAGGGGTTTTACTCCTACGAGCAGTACTTC.

V is TRBV19 and J is TRBJ1-4; D perhaps matches TRBD1 (5 bases). Germline V lookup: CDR1 LNHDA, CDR2 SQIVND (reference sequence). This CDR3 region has 17 residues. Trimming cost V 7 bases and J 0 bases, with 18 bases left between them. The CDR3 region is CASKSVGGIATNEKLFF. The CDR3 DNA follows: TGTGCCAGTAAATCCGTCGGGGGGATTGCAACTAATGAAAAACTGTTTTTT.

This clonotype turned up a few times. The rearrangement uses TRBV7-6 and TRBJ2-5; the D gene is possibly TRBD2 (5 bases). Germline assignment: CDR1 SGHVS and CDR2 FNYEAQ. The CDR3 sequence is 15 residues long. Trimming shortened V by 5 bases and J by 5 bases, and 18 bases separated the two germline ends. The CDR3 reads CASSVEGVGRETQYF. The DNA for the CDR3 is TGTGCCAGCAGCGTCGAGGGAGTAGGACGGGAGACCCAGTACTTC.

This clonotype occurred a few times. This rearrangement joins TRBV27 to TRBJ1-1, with D perhaps matching TRBD1 (5 bases). Germline V CDR1 and CDR2: MNHEY, SMNVEV (reference sequence). The V and J ends lost 9 bases and 5 bases respectively, with 16 bases between them. This CDR3 is 13 amino acids long. CDR3 amino acids: CASRGQWGTEAFF. The CDR3 DNA is TGTGCCAGTCGTGGCCAGTGGGGGACTGAAGCTTTCTTT.

With regard to this clonotype: At one end, the junction sequence differs from germline, possibly due to a read error. The chain couples TRBV5-4 to TRBJ2-5; 8 bases are shared with TRBD1. The CDR3 has 15 residues. Per germline, CDR1 SGHNT and CDR2 YYREEE (reference sequence). CDR3: CASRLDRESQETQYF. For the CDR3, the DNA is TGTGCCAGCAGATTGGACAGGGAAAGCCAAGAGACCCAGTACTTC.

This clonotype has only a few counts. The chain recombines TRBV7-2 with TRBJ2-5; D gene uncertain. CDR3 length equals 13 residues. With 2 bases removed from V and 5 bases from J, the gap between germline ends came to 9 bases. Germline loops: CDR1 SGHTA, CDR2 FQGNSA. The chain's CDR3 is CASSLWQAETQYF. In DNA form, the CDR3 reads TGTGCCAGCAGCTTATGGCAGGCGGAGACCCAGTACTTC.

This clonotype was seen more than once but under ten times. The chain has TRBV7-2 and TRBJ2-2, with 10 bases that match TRBD2. V lost 1 base and J lost 5; bases outside the gene matches: 7. The germline gives CDR1 SGHTA, CDR2 FQGNSA. The CDR3 spans 17 residues. As DNA, the CDR3 is TGTGCCAGCAGCTTAGGTCCTAGCGGGAGTGGTACCGGGGAGCTGTTTTTT. Protein sequence: CASSLGPSGSGTGELFF.

This clonotype turned up a few times. The chain joins TRBV7-2 to TRBJ2-5; 8 bases map to TRBD2. The V segment lost 4 bases and the J segment 3 bases; nucleotides outside the gene matches: 7. This CDR3 is 15 amino acids long. Germline-derived CDR1 and CDR2 are SGHTA and FQGNSA. CDR3 sequence reads: CASSSQFGGEETQYF. In DNA, the CDR3 is TGTGCCAGCAGCTCCCAGTTCGGGGGGGAAGAGACCCAGTACTTC.

This chain joins TRBV7-2 and TRBJ1-5; 9 nucleotides agree with TRBD1. V lost 1 base to trimming and J lost 1 base; unmatched junction nucleotides: 5. Germline V lookup: CDR1 SGHTA, CDR2 FQGNSA. This CDR3 region has 17 residues. The CDR3 sequence: CASSLVGTGRSNQPQHF. The DNA for the CDR3 is TGTGCCAGCAGCTTAGTTGGGACAGGGCGCAGCAATCAGCCCCAGCATTTT.

The rearrangement joins TRBV20-1 to TRBJ1-1; D is unclear. This CDR3 spans 12 amino acids. CDR1 and CDR2 (germline): DFQATT, SNEGSKA (reference sequence). Trimming pared 3 bases from V and 1 base from J, leaving 6 bases between. The CDR3 DNA is TGCAGTGCTAGCGGGTCGAACACTGAAGCTTTCTTT. This translates into CSASGSNTEAFF.

J is TRBJ2-3 and V is TRBV19; TRBD1 aligns across 8 bases. CDR1 and CDR2 (germline): LNHDA, SQIVND (reference sequence). The CDR3 loop spans 22 amino acids. Unmatched junction bases numbered 25, after V lost 0 bases and J lost 5 bases. The CDR3 reads CASSIDRIGHRDRPAPRDTQYF. The DNA for the CDR3 is TGTGCCAGTAGTATAGATCGGATCGGACATCGGGACAGGCCCGCCCCGAGAGATACGCAGTATTTT.

This clonotype was counted between two and nine times. V is TRBV7-2 and J is TRBJ2-4, with a weak D call TRBD2 (7 bases). Trimming stripped 6 bases from V and 6 bases from J, with 21 bases between. Per germline, CDR1 SGHTA and CDR2 FQGNSA. The CDR3 length is 16 residues. The DNA of the CDR3 is TGTGCCAGCAGACCCTTAGGGGGGGGGCCGCGAAACATTCAGTACTTC. This encodes CASRPLGGGPRNIQYF.

This clonotype was seen only a few times. The CDR3 nucleotides are TGTGCCAGCAGGAAAGGACAGACCTACGAGCAGTACTTC. Its translation is CASRKGQTYEQYF. This rearrangement joins TRBV6-2 or TRBV6-3 to TRBJ2-7; D is perhaps TRBD1 (6 bases). Germline V gene lookup returns CDR1 MNHEY and CDR2 SVGEGT. The CDR3 covers 13 residues. V lost 6 bases and J lost 2, with 11 bases in between.

The V and J genes are TRBV12-3 or TRBV12-4 and TRBJ1-3; D might be TRBD1 (5 bases). The CDR3 is 14 residues long. With 3 bases removed from V and 2 bases from J, the gap between germline ends came to 8 bases. The DNA of the CDR3 is TGTGCCAGCAGTTTTGGGGCCCCTGGAAACACCATATATTTT. The encoded protein is CASSFGAPGNTIYF.

This clonotype was counted a few times. The chain joins TRBV4-1 to TRBJ1-2; D might be TRBD1 (6 bases). Germline V gene lookup returns CDR1 MGHRA and CDR2 YSYEKL. The V gene lost 1 base and the J gene lost 4 bases, with 13 bases spanning the gap. The length of the CDR3 is 15 residues. The CDR3 DNA follows: TGCGCCAGCAGCCAAGGGCCGGGGGCTGGCTATGGCTACACCTTC. This translates into CASSQGPGAGYGYTF.

V gene TRBV12-3 or TRBV12-4 combines with J gene TRBJ2-7; possible D gene TRBD2, 5 bases. The V end was cut by 3 bases, the J end by 0 bases, with 12 bases between. The CDR3 runs to 15 residues. The chain's CDR3 is CASSFRRVPSYEQYF. The CDR3, as DNA: TGTGCCAGCAGTTTTAGGCGGGTCCCCTCCTACGAGCAGTACTTC.

The genes are TRBV6-1 and TRBJ1-1; possible D gene TRBD1, 6 bases. V lost 8 bases, J lost 5 bases, and 15 bases lay in between. The CDR3 length is 13 residues. Germline CDR1 and CDR2: MNHNS and SASEGT. The CDR3 region has the DNA TGTGCCAGCCTAAAAGGGGGGGGAACTGAAGCTTTCTTT. Protein sequence: CASLKGGGTEAFF.

The chain carries TRBV29-1 and TRBJ2-1; maybe TRBD2 (6 bases). The CDR3 contains 14 residues. Trimming removed 3 bases from V and 6 bases from J, with 15 bases in between. CDR1 and CDR2 (germline): SQVTM, ANQGSEA. The CDR3 loop is CSVELPPLANEQFF. The CDR3, as DNA: TGCAGCGTTGAGCTCCCGCCACTAGCCAATGAGCAGTTCTTC.

The genes are TRBV6-6 and TRBJ2-7; 9 nucleotides agree with TRBD1. The CDR3 is 14 residues long. The V gene's germline CDR1 is MNHNY and CDR2 SVGAGI (reference sequence). V lost 9 bases to trimming and J lost 4 bases; unmatched junction nucleotides: 10. For the CDR3, the DNA is TGTGCCAGTCGAACCGGGACAGGGCTATACGAGCAGTACTTC. This gives the protein CASRTGTGLYEQYF.